These 22 T cell receptor beta chains came from one sample sequenced in a study of blood T cells in healthy people across ages. Alongside a J-beta primer mix, a sample-barcoded 5' primer served in a second PCR lasting about 6 to 11 cycles. TCRdb called the 5' RACE reads again in MiXCR, with one record for every CDR3 protein. The sample consists of about 1,400,000 distinct CDR3 sequences, around two fifths of them appearing once. Material: blood. The origin of the receptors is a woman between 18 and 29 years old in good health.

This clonotype has just a few counts. The chain employs TRBV7-9 and TRBJ2-3; a possible D gene is TRBD2 (6 bases). Trimming cost V 5 bases and J 2 bases, with 20 bases left between them. Germline loops: CDR1 SEHNR, CDR2 FQNEAQ (reference sequence). The CDR3 has 17 amino acids. In DNA, the CDR3 is TGTGCCAGCAGCATTTCGCTAGCGCTATTACTCACAGATACGCAGTATTTT. Translated: CASSISLALLLTDTQYF.

This clonotype was counted a few times. V is TRBV5-1 and J is TRBJ1-1, with D possibly matching TRBD1 (6 bases). Per the germline V gene, CDR1 is SGHRS and CDR2 is YFSETQ. The V gene lost 2 bases and the J gene lost 6 bases, with 11 bases spanning the gap. The CDR3 runs 13 residues. The CDR3, as DNA: TGCGCCAGCAGCTTTGAGGGGGGCGCTGAAGCTTTCTTT. As protein: CASSFEGGAEAFF.

J is TRBJ2-1 and V is TRBV12-3 or TRBV12-4; 12 bases agree with TRBD2. The CDR3 spans 15 residues. With 2 bases clipped from V and 7 bases from J, the junction kept 3 bases outside the gene matches. For the CDR3, the DNA is TGTGCCAGCAGTTTATGGACTAGCGGGGTTAATGAGCAGTTCTTC. Its translation is CASSLWTSGVNEQFF.

The DNA of the CDR3 is TGCGCCAGCAGCCAACCTAGCGGGAGGGCTGTCTACGAGCAGTACTTC. This gives the protein CASSQPSGRAVYEQYF. This chain connects TRBV4-1 to TRBJ2-7; 12 bases are shared with TRBD2. Trimming removed 2 bases from V and 3 bases from J; junction bases left unmatched: 5. Germline values: CDR1 MGHRA, CDR2 YSYEKL. The CDR3 has 16 residues.

This clonotype has just a few counts. This rearrangement joins TRBV12-3 or TRBV12-4 to TRBJ1-2; D might be TRBD1 (5 bases). Trimming cost V 7 bases and J 4 bases, with 13 bases left between them. CDR3 length: 13 residues. CDR3 DNA sequence: TGTGCCAGCACCCGAAGCGGGGGCTATGGCTACACCTTC. As protein: CASTRSGGYGYTF.

This chain joins TRBV4-1 and TRBJ1-5, with a weak D call TRBD1 (6 bases). The CDR3 is 19 residues long. Between the trimmed V and J ends, which lost 0 bases and 3 bases, there was a span of 21 bases. The germline V gene has CDR1 MGHRA and CDR2 YSYEKL. CDR3 nucleotides: TGCGCCAGCAGCCAAGATCTCGGCAGGGGCGCAACGGACAATCAGCCCCAGCATTTT. It encodes CASSQDLGRGATDNQPQHF.

The chain is built from TRBV6-2 or TRBV6-3 and TRBJ1-5; a possible D gene is TRBD1 (6 bases). Germline CDR1 and CDR2: MNHEY and SVGEGT. CDR3 size: 14 residues. The germline V and J ends were trimmed by 4 bases and 4 bases, with 11 bases remaining between them. CDR3: CASSWQGRNQPQHF. The CDR3 DNA reads TGTGCCAGCAGTTGGCAGGGGCGAAATCAGCCCCAGCATTTT.

The chain carries TRBV3-1 and TRBJ2-7; D is uncertain. Germline V gene sequence: CDR1 LGHDT, CDR2 YNNKEL (reference sequence). V lost 4 bases to trimming and J lost 7 bases, with 14 bases between them. The CDR3 contains 13 residues. The DNA of the CDR3 is TGTGCCAGCAGCCCAAGACCGGTGGGGGAGCAGTACTTC. This gives the protein CASSPRPVGEQYF.

This clonotype was seen a handful of times. This sequence joins TRBV20-1 and TRBJ2-7; TRBD2 agrees at 12 bases. Germline V CDR1 and CDR2: DFQATT, SNEGSKA (reference sequence). The CDR3 is made up of 15 amino acids. Trimming took 5 bases from V and 5 from J; bases not matched to a gene: 10. CDR3 sequence: CSAHKTSGRIDEQYF. The CDR3 DNA reads TGCAGTGCTCACAAGACTAGCGGGAGAATCGACGAGCAGTACTTC.

The chain is built from TRBV27 and TRBJ2-3; the D gene is possibly TRBD1 (5 bases). CDR3 length equals 15 residues. Germline-derived CDR1 and CDR2 are MNHEY and SMNVEV (reference sequence). V shed 3 bases and J shed 2 bases, with 12 bases lying between them. The CDR3 DNA reads TGTGCCAGCAGTTTTAAGGGGTACTCCACAGATACGCAGTATTTT. Translated: CASSFKGYSTDTQYF.

The rearrangement joins TRBV6-1 to TRBJ1-2; no definite D call. Between the trimmed V and J ends, which lost 8 bases and 8 bases, there was a span of 21 bases. The germline V gene encodes CDR1 MNHNS and CDR2 SASEGT. CDR3 length: 14 amino acids. This CDR3 is CASGQDGLVFGYTF. Here the CDR3 DNA reads TGTGCCAGCGGCCAAGACGGTTTGGTCTTCGGCTACACCTTC.

The CDR3 coding sequence is TGTGCCAGCAGCTTAGGGGGAGGGAGCGGTCAGCCCCAGCATTTT. Protein sequence: CASSLGGGSGQPQHF. This chain joins TRBV7-9 and TRBJ1-5, with D unclear. Deletions cut 1 base from V and 6 bases from J, with 13 bases between. The germline gives CDR1 SEHNR, CDR2 FQNEAQ (reference sequence). The CDR3 is 15 amino acids.

This sequence joins TRBV20-1 and TRBJ2-1; 11 nucleotides align to TRBD2. The CDR3 is 16 amino acids. V trimming: 6 bases; J trimming: 5 bases; junction bases outside the gene matches: 12. CDR1 and CDR2 (germline): DFQATT, SNEGSKA (reference sequence). The CDR3 bases are TGCAGTGCCCCCCGAACTAGCGGGAGTCGTCACAATGAGCAGTTCTTC. Protein sequence: CSAPRTSGSRHNEQFF.

J is TRBJ2-1 and V is TRBV20-1, with D perhaps TRBD1 (7 bases). CDR1 is DFQATT, CDR2 SNEGSKA, per germline (reference sequence). CDR3 length: 13 amino acids. Trimming stripped 8 bases from V and 6 bases from J, with 17 bases between. CDR3 protein: CSSVQGGFNEQFF. The CDR3 region has the DNA TGCAGTTCCGTTCAGGGGGGCTTCAATGAGCAGTTCTTC.

The rearrangement joins TRBV10-1 to TRBJ2-3, with 7 nucleotides matching TRBD2. From germline, CDR1 is WNHNN and CDR2 SYGVQD (reference sequence). The junction had 8 bases not matched to a gene; V was cut back by 3 bases and J by 5 bases. The CDR3 runs 15 residues. CDR3 in DNA: TGCGCCAGCAGTGACCCGGGCCCGGGAGGAGATACGCAGTATTTT. As protein: CASSDPGPGGDTQYF.

V usage is TRBV12-3 or TRBV12-4 and J usage is TRBJ2-3, with 13 nucleotides matching TRBD2. This CDR3 comprises 16 residues. The V and J ends lost 6 bases and 2 bases, in that order; junction bases with no gene match: 5. CDR3: CASRPGTSGNTDTQYF. The CDR3 DNA is TGTGCCAGCAGGCCCGGGACTAGCGGGAACACAGATACGCAGTATTTT.

V is TRBV5-5 and J is TRBJ1-2, with 9 bases lining up with TRBD1. Germline CDR1 and CDR2: SGHKS and YYEKEE (reference sequence). V shed 4 bases, J shed 4 bases, and the junction held 17 bases outside the gene matches. There are 18 residues in the CDR3. The CDR3 DNA sequence: TGTGCCAGCAGCAGGACCCCGGACAGGGGCCTCTTAGGCTATGGCTACACCTTC. Protein product: CASSRTPDRGLLGYGYTF.

This clonotype was seen a few times. This chain uses TRBV20-1 with TRBJ2-7; 9 positions match TRBD2. The CDR3 covers 13 residues. J lost 6 bases, V lost 6 bases, and 9 bases had no gene match. CDR1 is DFQATT, CDR2 SNEGSKA, per germline (reference sequence). Here the CDR3 DNA reads TGCAGTGCCAAGGGTGGCGGGAGGGGCGAGCAGTACTTC. The encoded protein is CSAKGGGRGEQYF.

The chain couples TRBV11-1 to TRBJ2-5, with 9 bases lining up with TRBD2. Germline CDR1 SGHAT, CDR2 FQDESV (reference sequence). Trimming took 7 bases from V and 11 from J; bases not matched to a gene: 14. This CDR3 spans 14 amino acids. DNA of the CDR3: TGTGCCAGCACCTCGACTAGCGGAGGGACCTTGCAGTACTTC. This sequence encodes CASTSTSGGTLQYF.

In the case of this clonotype: At one end, the junction sequence differs from germline, possibly due to a read error. V usage is TRBV12-3 or TRBV12-4 and J usage is TRBJ2-6; the D gene is possibly TRBD1 (5 bases). CDR3 length: 16 residues. The CDR3 reads CASSPSGSSGANVPTF. The CDR3 coding sequence is TGTGCCAGCAGTCCCTCAGGGTCCTCTGGGGCCAACGTCCCGACTTTC.

The gene calls are TRBV12-3 or TRBV12-4 and TRBJ2-7; 7 positions agree with TRBD2. After removal of 6 bases from V and 5 bases from J, the junction contained 4 bases not matched to a gene. The CDR3 sequence is 12 residues long. CDR3 in DNA: TGTGCCAGCAGCCCGGGGACTAACGAGCAGTACTTC. This encodes CASSPGTNEQYF.

This clonotype was counted a few times. V usage is TRBV20-1 and J usage is TRBJ2-1; either TRBD1 or TRBD2 may supply D (5 bases each). This CDR3 is built from 13 residues. The germline V and J ends were trimmed by 0 bases and 6 bases, with 9 bases remaining between them. The germline V gene encodes CDR1 DFQATT and CDR2 SNEGSKA (reference sequence). The chain's CDR3 is CSARDPGRNEQFF. Written as DNA, the CDR3 is TGCAGTGCTAGAGATCCGGGGCGCAATGAGCAGTTCTTC.